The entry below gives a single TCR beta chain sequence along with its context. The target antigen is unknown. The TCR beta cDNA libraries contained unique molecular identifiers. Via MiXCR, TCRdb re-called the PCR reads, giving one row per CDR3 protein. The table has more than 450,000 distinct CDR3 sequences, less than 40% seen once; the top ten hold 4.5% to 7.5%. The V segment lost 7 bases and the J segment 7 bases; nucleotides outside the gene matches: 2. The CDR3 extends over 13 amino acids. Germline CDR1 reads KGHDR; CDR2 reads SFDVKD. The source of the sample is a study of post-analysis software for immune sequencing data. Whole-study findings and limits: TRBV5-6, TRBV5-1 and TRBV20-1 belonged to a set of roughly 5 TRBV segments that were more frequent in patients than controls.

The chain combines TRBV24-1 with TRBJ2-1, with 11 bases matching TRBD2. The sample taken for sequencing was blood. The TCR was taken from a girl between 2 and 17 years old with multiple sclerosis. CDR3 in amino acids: CATSPSGGNEQFF. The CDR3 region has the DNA TGTGCCACCAGCCCTAGCGGGGGGAATGAGCAGTTCTTC.